The 11 T cell receptor beta chains listed next were all sequenced from one sample in a study of beta chain features in type 1 diabetes. Expressed TCRB transcripts were sequenced because the entire RNA isolate underwent reverse transcription. Repertoires were generated with immunoSEQ multiplex PCR, while TCRdb's copy carries only in-frame clones and drops some. The sample gives 200,000 to 250,000 clones, 9.6% of which show up once; about 0.037% is in the top ten. Source material: naive CD4+ T cells from blood. These receptors came from a woman aged 18-29 years in good health.

The V call is TRBV7-9, the J call TRBJ2-1, with 8 bases aligning to TRBD2. With 8 bases clipped from V and 0 bases from J, the junction kept 0 bases outside the gene matches. The germline CDR1 and CDR2 sequences are SEHNR and FQNEAQ (reference sequence). CDR3 size: 13 residues. DNA for the CDR3: TGTGCCAGCCGGGGGGGCTCCTACAATGAGCAGTTCTTC. Protein product: CASRGGSYNEQFF.

The rearrangement links TRBV7-2 to TRBJ2-2; D might be TRBD2 (6 bases). The CDR3 has 17 residues. V gave up 5 bases and J gave up 2 bases, with 18 bases separating them. Germline V lookup: CDR1 SGHTA, CDR2 FQGNSA. CDR3 nucleotide sequence: TGTGCCAGCAGCCCCGACGTGGGCGGGGCAAACACCGGGGAGCTGTTTTTT. Amino acid sequence: CASSPDVGGANTGELFF.

The chain carries TRBV2 and TRBJ2-3; 7 bases fit TRBD1. This CDR3 has 14 amino acids. The germline V gene has CDR1 SNHLY and CDR2 FYNNEI. The J segment lost 3 bases and the V segment lost 11 bases, leaving 11 bases of the junction unmatched. CDR3 nucleotides: TGTGCCCTTCAACCGGGACAGACGACAGATACGCAGTATTTT. This encodes CALQPGQTTDTQYF.

The chain links TRBV6-1 to TRBJ2-2; tentative D call: TRBD1 (6 bases). There are 14 residues in the CDR3. From germline, CDR1 is MNHNS and CDR2 SASEGT. V lost 5 bases and J 5 bases, leaving 12 bases between the germline ends. The CDR3 protein is CASSHTGRTGELFF. CDR3 coding DNA: TGTGCCAGCAGTCATACAGGGAGAACCGGGGAGCTGTTTTTT.

This clone was observed a handful of times. V is TRBV7-9 and J is TRBJ2-7; no reliable D call. From germline, CDR1 is SEHNR and CDR2 FQNEAQ (reference sequence). V gave up 6 bases and J gave up 3 bases, with 15 bases separating them. This CDR3 is 14 amino acids long. CDR3: CASSPTRGNYEQYF. The DNA for the CDR3 is TGTGCCAGCAGTCCGACGAGAGGAAACTACGAGCAGTACTTC.

The gene calls are TRBV5-1 and TRBJ2-7; 9 bases fit TRBD2. After removal of 1 base from V and 2 bases from J, the junction contained 4 bases not matched to a gene. There are 15 residues in the CDR3. Germline CDR1 reads SGHRS; CDR2 reads YFSETQ. CDR3 residues: CASSLMTSGAYEQYF. The CDR3 DNA reads as TGCGCCAGCAGCTTGATGACTAGCGGAGCCTACGAGCAGTACTTC.

The rearrangement joins TRBV4-1 to TRBJ2-5; possible D gene TRBD2, 6 bases. The CDR3 runs 12 residues. The germline CDR1 and CDR2 sequences are MGHRA and YSYEKL. With 0 bases removed from V and 7 bases from J, the gap between germline ends came to 6 bases. The CDR3 nucleotides are TGCGCCAGCAGCCAAGACGGGGGGACCCAGTACTTC. Encoded protein: CASSQDGGTQYF.

The chain is built from TRBV7-9 and TRBJ2-1; 7 bases fit TRBD1. The junction had 15 bases not matched to a gene; V was cut back by 6 bases and J by 7 bases. Germline loops: CDR1 SEHNR, CDR2 FQNEAQ (reference sequence). The CDR3 is made up of 16 amino acids. CDR3 DNA: TGTGCCAGCAGTCCAATAGACAGGGTCAAAGGAAATGAGCAGTTCTTC. This gives the protein CASSPIDRVKGNEQFF.

This rearrangement joins TRBV6-5 to TRBJ1-1; D perhaps matches TRBD1 (5 bases). Deletions cut 6 bases from V and 0 bases from J, with 11 bases between. There are 14 residues in the CDR3. Germline V gene lookup returns CDR1 MNHEY and CDR2 SVGAGI. CDR3 in amino acids: CASSLGAMNTEAFF. The DNA of the CDR3 is TGTGCCAGCAGCCTAGGGGCGATGAACACTGAAGCTTTCTTT.

The J gene is TRBJ2-5, the V gene TRBV18; D unresolved. Trimming removed 3 bases from V and 4 bases from J, with 6 bases in between. Germline values: CDR1 KGHSH, CDR2 LQKENI. The CDR3 covers 12 residues. CDR3 sequence (DNA): TGTGCCAGCTCACCGGCCCCAGAGACCCAGTACTTC. Translation: CASSPAPETQYF.

This clone was seen a few times. The chain is built from TRBV6-1 and TRBJ2-2; D gene uncertain. V lost 6 bases and J lost 2, with 7 bases in between. Germline CDR1 and CDR2: MNHNS and SASEGT. There are 13 residues in the CDR3. The CDR3 spells CASRRANTGELFF. In nucleotides, the CDR3 is TGTGCCAGCAGAAGAGCAAACACCGGGGAGCTGTTTTTT.